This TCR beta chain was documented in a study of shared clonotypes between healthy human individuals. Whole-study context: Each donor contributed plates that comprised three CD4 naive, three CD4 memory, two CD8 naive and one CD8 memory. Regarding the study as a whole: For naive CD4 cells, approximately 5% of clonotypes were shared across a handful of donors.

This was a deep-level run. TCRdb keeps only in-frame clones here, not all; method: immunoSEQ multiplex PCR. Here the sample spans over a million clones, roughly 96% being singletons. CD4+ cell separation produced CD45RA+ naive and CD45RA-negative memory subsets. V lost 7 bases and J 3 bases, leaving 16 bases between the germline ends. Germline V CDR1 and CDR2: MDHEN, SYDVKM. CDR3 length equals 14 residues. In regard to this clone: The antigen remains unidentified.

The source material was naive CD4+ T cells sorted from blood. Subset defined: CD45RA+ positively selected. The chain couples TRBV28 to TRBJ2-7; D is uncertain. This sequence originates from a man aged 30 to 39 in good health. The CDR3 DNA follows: TGTGCCAGCACCCCGGATTCTGGGTTCTACGAGCAGTACTTC. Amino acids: CASTPDSGFYEQYF.